Following are 15 T cell receptor beta chains from one sample sequenced in a study of control samples from healthy donors and cancer patients. TCRdb's table, derived via immunoSEQ multiplex PCR, lists solely in-frame clones and lacks some. The table lists tens of thousands of clones, 80% to 95% of them singletons. Material for sequencing was PBMCs. The origin of the receptors is a man aged 30-40 years with colorectal cancer.

The V call is TRBV6-4, the J call TRBJ2-2; maybe TRBD1 (5 bases). The CDR3 sequence is 14 residues long. Trimming shortened V by 3 bases and J by 6 bases, and 11 bases separated the two germline ends. In germline, CDR1 is MRHNA, CDR2 SNTAGT. CDR3 DNA sequence: TGTGCCAGCAGTGAGTCTACAGGCCCCGGGGAGCTGTTTTTT. Its protein is CASSESTGPGELFF.

V usage is TRBV4-3 and J usage is TRBJ1-1; D unresolved. Germline CDR1 LGHNA, CDR2 YSLEER. The CDR3 runs to 16 residues. V lost 1 base, J lost 3 bases, and 15 bases lay in between. CDR3 region: CASSQVGRTRDTEAFF. CDR3 DNA: TGCGCCAGCAGCCAAGTGGGGAGGACTCGGGACACTGAAGCTTTCTTT.

CDR3 bases: TGTGCCAGTAGTCTTCAGGGGGGGCGTTATTCACCCCTCCACTTT. Its protein is CASSLQGGRYSPLHF. The chain carries TRBV19 and TRBJ1-6, with TRBD1 matching over 7 bases. The V gene end was trimmed by 5 bases and the J gene end by 8 bases; junction bases not matched to a gene: 9. Germline V lookup: CDR1 LNHDA, CDR2 SQIVND (reference sequence). This CDR3 is 15 amino acids long.

The chain carries TRBV4-2 and TRBJ1-5; no reliable D call. V lost 0 bases to trimming and J lost 0 bases, with 9 bases between them. CDR3 length: 16 amino acids. CDR1 is LGHNA, CDR2 YNFKEQ, per germline. The CDR3 bases are TGTGCCAGCAGCCAAGACCGGGCCGGTAGCAATCAGCCCCAGCATTTT. Translating gives CASSQDRAGSNQPQHF.

The rearrangement uses TRBV18 and TRBJ1-1; unclear D gene. With 2 bases removed from V and 1 base from J, the gap between germline ends came to 8 bases. The length of the CDR3 is 14 residues. The germline V gene encodes CDR1 KGHSH and CDR2 LQKENI. This CDR3 is CASSPADKNTEAFF. Written as DNA, the CDR3 is TGTGCCAGCTCACCAGCTGACAAGAACACTGAAGCTTTCTTT.

The V gene is TRBV27, the J gene TRBJ2-4; D is unresolved. Germline CDR1 is MNHEY and CDR2 is SMNVEV (reference sequence). V lost 8 bases to trimming and J lost 0 bases, with 5 bases between them. The CDR3 totals 12 residues. The CDR3: CASPLAKNIQYF. CDR3 nucleotides: TGTGCCAGCCCCTTAGCCAAAAACATTCAGTACTTC.

The chain links TRBV24-1 to TRBJ2-5; the D is unclear. CDR3 length: 14 amino acids. Germline V gene data show CDR1 as KGHDR and CDR2 as SFDVKD. V was trimmed by 5 bases and J by 1 base, leaving 10 bases between them. CDR3: CATSAHPIQETQYF. The CDR3, as DNA: TGTGCCACCAGTGCACACCCGATCCAAGAGACCCAGTACTTC.

This clone was detected once. This sequence joins TRBV3-1 (or the pseudogene TRBV3-2) and TRBJ1-2; D possibly corresponds to TRBD1 (5 bases). The CDR3 contains 12 residues. From germline, CDR1 is LGHDT and CDR2 YNNKEL (reference sequence). Trimming removed 4 bases from V and 7 bases from J, with 10 bases in between. The CDR3 DNA is TGTGCCAGCAGCCGGGACGGAGCTGGCTACACCTTC. This codes for CASSRDGAGYTF.

V and J are TRBV7-9 and TRBJ1-4; D might be TRBD1 (5 bases). The germline V and J ends were trimmed by 8 bases and 7 bases, with 17 bases remaining between them. This CDR3 has 14 residues. Germline CDR1 and CDR2: SEHNR and FQNEAQ (reference sequence). Written as DNA, the CDR3 is TGTGCCAGCGGCCCCCGGCGGGGGGGTGAAAAACTGTTTTTT. Translating it yields CASGPRRGGEKLFF.

The rearrangement links TRBV2 to TRBJ2-1, with D uncertain. CDR1 and CDR2 from the germline V gene are SNHLY and FYNNEI. The CDR3 consists of 14 residues. Trimming took off 6 bases at V and 0 bases at J, with 9 bases between the two ends. The CDR3 DNA is TGTGCCAGCAGGGACGGCAGCTCCTACAATGAGCAGTTCTTC. Amino acid sequence: CASRDGSSYNEQFF.

The rearrangement uses TRBV11-2 and TRBJ2-3; D possibly uses TRBD1 or TRBD2 (6 bases each). This CDR3 is built from 16 residues. CDR1 SGHAT and CDR2 FQNNGV come from the germline V gene. Trimming cost V 1 base and J 3 bases, with 14 bases left between them. This CDR3 is CASSLGGGRGTDTQYF. CDR3 nucleotide sequence: TGTGCCAGCAGCTTAGGAGGGGGGCGTGGTACAGATACGCAGTATTTT.

V and J are TRBV5-4 and TRBJ2-7; the D is unclear. Germline CDR1 reads SGHNT; CDR2 reads YYREEE (reference sequence). The ends were cut back, 4 bases at V and 7 bases at J, with 18 bases in the middle. This CDR3 region has 14 residues. CDR3 in DNA: TGTGCCAGCAGCCCCGACCTCCCTAGTGGGGAGCAGTACTTC. Amino acids: CASSPDLPSGEQYF.

The chain links TRBV7-9 to TRBJ2-2; TRBD1 matches 10 bases. Germline V CDR1 and CDR2: SEHNR, FQNEAQ (reference sequence). After removal of 9 bases from V and 5 bases from J, the junction contained 12 bases not matched to a gene. This CDR3 has 16 residues. This CDR3 is CASPRRPGQGTGELFF. CDR3 sequence (DNA): TGTGCCAGTCCCCGGCGCCCGGGACAGGGGACCGGGGAGCTGTTTTTT.

This chain uses TRBV14 with TRBJ1-1; D not certain. Trimming cost V 6 bases and J 5 bases, with 13 bases left between them. Germline CDR1 is SGHDN and CDR2 is FVKESK. The CDR3 covers 13 residues. The CDR3 DNA reads as TGTGCCAGCAGACTAGGGATAAGGACTGAAGCTTTCTTT. Translated: CASRLGIRTEAFF.

The genes are TRBV18 and TRBJ1-3; D is unclear. This CDR3 has 16 amino acids. Germline V gene data show CDR1 as KGHSH and CDR2 as LQKENI. The V end was cut by 6 bases, the J end by 3 bases, with 18 bases between. The CDR3 nucleotides read TGTGCCAGCTCTCCCGGACGGAGTTCTGATGGAAACACCATATATTTT. The encoded protein is CASSPGRSSDGNTIYF.